This TCR beta chain appears in the sequencing data of a study of T-cell memory formation after mild COVID-19. Whole-study results and caveats: A balance of CD4 and CD8 characterized clones contracting day 15 to 85, whereas later expanders leaned CD4+.

The CDR3 covers 11 residues. CDR1 is DFQATT and CDR2 is SNEGSKA in the germline V gene (reference sequence). Between the trimmed V and J ends, which lost 0 bases and 8 bases, there was a span of 7 bases. TCRdb re-called the 5' RACE reads with MiXCR, one entry per CDR3 protein. The sample has 450,000 to 650,000 distinct CDR3 sequences, about a fifth seen once; the top ten hold around 9.2%. This clonotype was counted once. As yet, its antigen is unknown. Sample: PBMCs or a T cell subset sorted from them (not recorded which). The V call is TRBV20-1, the J call TRBJ1-2; D is unclear. The TCR sequence derives from an adult woman who had mild COVID-19 (a few samples of this study predate the infection). Cell type and time point are not known. DNA for the CDR3: TGCAGTGCTAGAGATCTGGCGGGCTACACCTTC. The encoded protein is CSARDLAGYTF.